This TCR beta chain was sequenced during a study of cytomegalovirus exposure and HLA in healthy donors. Germline V gene sequence: CDR1 MGHRA, CDR2 YSYEKL. The CDR3 has 16 residues. Trimming shortened V by 4 bases and J by 0 bases, and 15 bases separated the two germline ends. Study-wide results and limits: One cluster of highly shared sequence variants probably arose as a sequencing artifact. Roughly uniform sequencing depth across donors was assumed, possibly incorrectly.

With respect to this clone: Its specificity is not known.

PCR involved 60 Vbeta and 13 Jbeta primers. Authors' methods: There were about 80 million unique TCR beta chains by a later count, and approximately 12 million of them were shared. Sequenced by immunoSEQ multiplex PCR; TCRdb stores in-frame clones only, minus some. The DNA was the basis for D and trimming; V, J and clone size are from that table. Of some 110,000 clones in the sample, more than 70% were seen once. There were likely unrecorded immune exposures, though donors were nominally healthy when sampled. Sequencing was performed on PBMCs. V is TRBV4-1 and J is TRBJ1-1, with D unresolved. This TCR derives from a man aged 40-49 years in good health and CMV-seronegative. The CDR3 coding sequence is TGCGCCAGCAGCCGACCTCAGGAGGGTTTGAACACTGAAGCTTTCTTT. As protein: CASSRPQEGLNTEAFF.